Sequencing of this TCR beta chain was carried out in a study of T cells in Graves' hyperthyroidism and ophthalmopathy. Study overall: Peripheral blood was taken when the disease was first diagnosed, before any treatment began.

Study outcomes and limitations: Blood samples included most of the expanded thyroid clonotypes exceeding 0.001. The model foresaw ophthalmopathy a median about 6.5 months prior to onset.

RNA transcripts yielded amplified TCR beta CDR3 regions. First-round RT-PCR targeting the TCR CDR3 was performed with the HTBI primer set. TCRdb reprocessed the multiplex PCR reads via MiXCR and lists one record per CDR3 protein. The sample records about 640,000 distinct CDR3 sequences, about a fifth being singletons. Diagnosis relied on clinical symptoms, serum thyroxine and TRAb, thyroid ultrasound and orbital computed tomography. Note on this clonotype: Its antigen remains unidentified.

The germline V gene encodes CDR1 MNHEY and CDR2 SMNVEV (reference sequence). The CDR3 loop spans 14 amino acids. With V trimmed by 5 bases and J by 6 bases, 6 bases remained unmatched. The J gene is TRBJ2-1, the V gene TRBV27; 8 bases map to TRBD2. The sequencing input was blood. The sequence came from a man aged 25-45 years with Graves' ophthalmopathy. CDR3 in amino acids: CASSTGTRVNEQFF. The CDR3 region has the DNA TGTGCCAGCAGTACCGGGACTAGGGTCAATGAGCAGTTCTTC.